These 23 T cell receptor beta chains originate from one sample sequenced in a study of blood T cell repertoires in COVID-19. The protocol was immunoSEQ multiplex PCR, while the TCRdb copy is restricted to in-frame clones and leaves out a portion. The table has approximately 250,000 clones, less than 90% seen once; the top ten hold about 1.6%. Sequencing used peripheral blood. The receptors stem from a woman aged 40 to 55 who had recovered from COVID-19.

This chain joins TRBV9 and TRBJ2-3, with 7 positions matching TRBD1. The trim removed 6 bases at V and 2 bases at J, leaving 6 bases unmatched. The germline V gene encodes CDR1 SGDLS and CDR2 YYNGEE. The CDR3 runs to 14 residues. CDR3 coding DNA: TGTGCCAGCAATTCGGGACAGATCACAGATACGCAGTATTTT. Amino acid sequence: CASNSGQITDTQYF.

V gene TRBV19 combines with J gene TRBJ2-7; 12 bases line up with TRBD2. The germline gives CDR1 LNHDA, CDR2 SQIVND (reference sequence). This CDR3 is built from 15 residues. The ends lost 6 bases at V and 5 bases at J; junction bases unmatched: 8. CDR3 coding DNA: TGTGCCAGTAGCACTAGCGGGGGGATTAGCGACGAGCAGTACTTC. This translates into CASSTSGGISDEQYF.

This rearrangement joins TRBV2 to TRBJ2-7; no firm D call. V was shortened by 6 bases and J by 3 bases, with 9 bases between the two germline ends. Germline CDR1 is SNHLY and CDR2 is FYNNEI. This CDR3 is built from 12 residues. CDR3 in amino acids: CASSTWYYEQYF. The CDR3 nucleotides read TGTGCCAGCAGCACATGGTACTACGAGCAGTACTTC. Filled out from reference TRBV2 and TRBJ2-7, the complete variable domain reads EPEVTQTPSHQVTQMGQEVILRCVPISNHLYFYWYRQILGQKVEFLVSFYNNEISEKSEIFDDQFSVERPDGSNFTLKIRSTKLEDSAMYFCASSTWYYEQYFGPGTRLTVT.

The J gene is TRBJ1-5, the V gene TRBV3-1 (or the pseudogene TRBV3-2); no definite D call. The CDR3 loop spans 17 amino acids. Trimming shortened V by 0 bases and J by 1 base, and 13 bases separated the two germline ends. CDR1 LGHDT and CDR2 YNNKEL come from the germline V gene (reference sequence). The CDR3 DNA is TGTGCCAGCAGCCAAGATATTGGAGTCACCAGCAATCAGCCCCAGCATTTT. Protein sequence: CASSQDIGVTSNQPQHF.

This chain uses TRBV29-1 with TRBJ2-7; D might be TRBD2 (5 bases). V was clipped by 0 bases and J by 11 bases, with 20 bases between them. The germline gives CDR1 SQVTM, CDR2 ANQGSEA. The CDR3 totals 14 residues. CDR3 DNA sequence: TGCAGCGTTGAAGATAGCGTCCGGGGAACCAATAAGTACTTC. Translating it yields CSVEDSVRGTNKYF.

A remark on this clone: The sample carries other DNA sequences with the same CDR3. This chain uses TRBV5-1 with TRBJ2-7, with unresolved D. This CDR3 contains 13 residues. From germline, CDR1 is SGHRS and CDR2 YFSETQ. V shed 4 bases and J shed 1 base, with 9 bases lying between them. The CDR3 DNA is TGCGCCAGCAGCCTGGACCGGTCCTACGAGCAGTACTTC. This codes for CASSLDRSYEQYF.

The J gene is TRBJ1-2, the V gene TRBV5-1; unclear D gene. Trimming left V 5 bases short and J 1 base short, with 15 bases between. The germline V gene has CDR1 SGHRS and CDR2 YFSETQ. This CDR3 contains 15 residues. The CDR3 nucleotides are TGCGCCAGCAGTCAAAACCCCTTACTTAACTATGGCTACACCTTC. Its protein is CASSQNPLLNYGYTF. Together with reference TRBV5-1 and TRBJ1-2, the CDR3 gives the full variable domain: KAGVTQTPRYLIKTRGQQVTLSCSPISGHRSVSWYQQTPGQGLQFLFEYFSETQRNKGNFPGRFSGRQFSNSRSEMNVSTLELGDSALYLCASSQNPLLNYGYTFGSGTRLTVV.

J is TRBJ2-7 and V is TRBV2; 9 bases fit TRBD1. Trimming cost V 7 bases and J 5 bases; bases outside gene matches: 6. Germline CDR1 is SNHLY and CDR2 is FYNNEI. The CDR3 loop spans 13 amino acids. CDR3 protein: CASKRDRENEQYF. In DNA, the CDR3 is TGTGCCAGCAAACGGGACAGGGAAAACGAGCAGTACTTC.

The chain combines TRBV29-1 with TRBJ2-7; D ambiguous. The length of the CDR3 is 12 residues. CDR1 and CDR2 from the germline V gene are SQVTM and ANQGSEA. V lost 4 bases, J lost 6 bases, and 13 bases lay in between. The DNA for the CDR3 is TGCAGCGTTGCATTCCAGGCCTCCGAGCAGTACTTC. Translating it yields CSVAFQASEQYF.

The chain uses TRBV28 and TRBJ1-1; 7 bases fit TRBD1. Germline CDR1 MDHEN, CDR2 SYDVKM. The CDR3 extends over 13 amino acids. V lost 7 bases to trimming and J lost 5 bases; unmatched junction nucleotides: 7. The CDR3 DNA sequence: TGTGCCAGCACTGGACAGGCGGGAACTGAAGCTTTCTTT. Protein sequence: CASTGQAGTEAFF.

The genes are TRBV2 and TRBJ1-6, with 7 bases lining up with TRBD1. Germline V gene sequence: CDR1 SNHLY, CDR2 FYNNEI. This CDR3 contains 16 residues. J lost 8 bases, V lost 2 bases, and 9 bases had no gene match. The CDR3, as DNA: TGTGCCAGCAGTGAACTCCCCGGGACAGTCGATTCACCCCTCCACTTT. This gives the protein CASSELPGTVDSPLHF. The full variable domain, with the rest looked up from reference TRBV2 and TRBJ1-6, is EPEVTQTPSHQVTQMGQEVILRCVPISNHLYFYWYRQILGQKVEFLVSFYNNEISEKSEIFDDQFSVERPDGSNFTLKIRSTKLEDSAMYFCASSELPGTVDSPLHFGNGTRLTVT.

The gene calls are TRBV27 and TRBJ2-2, with D tentatively TRBD1 (5 bases). The ends were cut back, 6 bases at V and 4 bases at J, with 9 bases in the middle. Looked up from germline, CDR1 is MNHEY and CDR2 is SMNVEV (reference sequence). CDR3 length: 13 residues. The CDR3 loop reads CASRDSFTGELFF. DNA for the CDR3: TGTGCCAGCAGAGACAGTTTCACCGGGGAGCTGTTTTTT.

The table lists this clone with a count of one. The chain recombines TRBV5-1 with TRBJ1-2, with TRBD1 matching 7 bases. Germline-derived CDR1 and CDR2 are SGHRS and YFSETQ. The J segment lost 2 bases and the V segment lost 7 bases, leaving 5 bases of the junction unmatched. The CDR3 has 13 residues. This chain's CDR3 is CASWDRTNYGYTF. The CDR3, as DNA: TGCGCCAGCTGGGACAGAACGAACTATGGCTACACCTTC.

The CDR3 here is CASSPQGAGGYTF. For the CDR3, the DNA is TGTGCCAGCAGTCCCCAGGGGGCTGGTGGCTACACCTTC. The chain uses TRBV12-3 or TRBV12-4 and TRBJ1-2; 8 bases are a match to TRBD1. J gave up 7 bases and V 5 bases, and 6 bases lay outside the gene matches. The CDR3 consists of 13 residues.

The gene calls are TRBV28 and TRBJ1-1; 8 bases map to TRBD1. The CDR3 is 15 residues long. Looked up from germline, CDR1 is MDHEN and CDR2 is SYDVKM. The V segment lost 3 bases and the J segment 7 bases; nucleotides outside the gene matches: 10. The CDR3 here is CASSLENRGYIEAFF. The CDR3 DNA is TGTGCCAGCAGTTTGGAGAACAGGGGGTACATTGAAGCTTTCTTT.

Turning to this clone: Mismatch with germline at one junction end may stem from a read error. The V gene is TRBV5-4, the J gene TRBJ2-2; D unresolved. The V gene's germline CDR1 is SGHNT and CDR2 YYREEE (reference sequence). The CDR3 totals 12 residues. The DNA for the CDR3 is TGTGCCAGCAGCTTGAACAGCGGGGAGCTGTTTTTT. Encoded protein: CASSLNSGELFF.

The rearrangement links TRBV28 to TRBJ1-1; D is unresolved. CDR3 length equals 14 residues. V dropped 5 bases and J dropped 6 bases, with 16 bases sitting between them. Germline CDR1 reads MDHEN; CDR2 reads SYDVKM. The CDR3 protein is CASSIPNRGAEAFF. DNA for the CDR3: TGTGCCAGCAGTATCCCAAACCGGGGTGCTGAAGCTTTCTTT.

Worth noting for this clone: The sample has other DNA sequences that encode this CDR3 too. V and J are TRBV3-1 (or the pseudogene TRBV3-2) and TRBJ1-1; possibly TRBD1 for D (6 bases). CDR1 and CDR2 (germline): LGHDT, YNNKEL (reference sequence). V was cut by 5 bases and J by 0 bases, with 10 bases left in between. This CDR3 has 14 amino acids. CDR3: CASSRDTLNTEAFF. As DNA, the CDR3 is TGTGCCAGCAGCAGGGACACTCTGAACACTGAAGCTTTCTTT.

The rearrangement links TRBV28 to TRBJ2-1; 8 bases map to TRBD2. This CDR3 has 15 residues. Germline V lookup: CDR1 MDHEN, CDR2 SYDVKM. J lost 4 bases, V lost 4 bases, and 6 bases had no gene match. CDR3 sequence: CASSSSGREYNEQFF. In nucleotides, the CDR3 is TGTGCCAGCAGTTCTAGCGGGCGAGAATACAATGAGCAGTTCTTC.

J is TRBJ2-1 and V is TRBV7-9, with 10 bases aligning to TRBD1. Per the germline V gene, CDR1 is SEHNR and CDR2 is FQNEAQ (reference sequence). This CDR3 is built from 15 residues. Trimming removed 2 bases from V and 9 bases from J; junction bases left unmatched: 7. This CDR3 is CASSLMGQGYGEQFF. CDR3 nucleotides: TGTGCCAGCAGCTTAATGGGACAGGGGTATGGTGAGCAGTTCTTC.

The chain links TRBV30 to TRBJ2-5, with 7 bases lining up with TRBD1. Germline V gene data show CDR1 as GTSNPN and CDR2 as SVGIG (reference sequence). Trimming at V came to 2 bases and at J to 5 bases, leaving 5 bases not matched to a gene. CDR3 length equals 13 residues. The CDR3 protein is CAWSLGGAETQYF. The CDR3 DNA sequence: TGTGCCTGGAGTCTAGGGGGCGCGGAGACCCAGTACTTC.

In this sample, this clone turned up a few times. This sequence joins TRBV5-4 and TRBJ2-2; 8 nucleotides align to TRBD1. The germline V gene encodes CDR1 SGHNT and CDR2 YYREEE (reference sequence). Trimming removed 4 bases from V and 1 base from J; junction bases left unmatched: 3. The CDR3 sequence is 15 residues long. The CDR3 DNA follows: TGTGCCAGCAGCCTCAGGGGGCTGAACACCGGGGAGCTGTTTTTT. Protein product: CASSLRGLNTGELFF.

This clone has a handful of counts. The chain uses TRBV7-3 and TRBJ1-6; possibly TRBD1 for D (6 bases). Deletions cut 1 base from V and 9 bases from J, with 13 bases between. The CDR3 length is 15 residues. From germline, CDR1 is SGHTA and CDR2 FQGTGA. The CDR3 reads CASSLMGAVGSPLHF. CDR3 sequence (DNA): TGTGCCAGCAGCTTAATGGGGGCGGTGGGTTCACCCCTCCACTTT. The full variable domain, its missing parts supplied by reference TRBV7-3 and TRBJ1-6, is GAGVSQTPSNKVTEKGKYVELRCDPISGHTALYWYRQSLGQGPEFLIYFQGTGAADDSGLPNDRFFAVRPEGSVSTLKIQRTERGDSAVYLCASSLMGAVGSPLHFGNGTRLTVT.